The next 17 T cell receptor beta chains were all read from a single sample in a study of blood T cells in healthy people across ages (dated by TCRdb to about 2015). The protocol used for the library was 5' RACE. The sequencing machine was an Illumina HiSeq 2500. A second PCR of roughly 7 to 11 cycles was performed with a sample-barcoded 5' primer and a J-beta primer mix. TCRdb trimmed public reads at Q25 via fastp, called clones via MiXCR and kept in-frame beta chains. CDR3 protein duplicates are merged, each entry listing the most common genes and DNA. This sample has 780,000 or so distinct CDR3 sequences in its table, and around 25% of those were observed once. More than 3% of the sample is held by the ten biggest clonotypes. These same records also appear under a second study, on T cells of mothers and their children.

The specimen sequenced was blood. All receptors derive from a boy younger than 18 in good health.

Only a few counts were recorded for this clonotype. V usage is TRBV28 and J usage is TRBJ2-7, with 8 bases identical to TRBD1. The CDR3 sequence is 15 residues long. Looked up from germline, CDR1 is MDHEN and CDR2 is SYDVKM. After removal of 1 base from V and 2 bases from J, the junction contained 4 bases not matched to a gene. The CDR3 region has the DNA TGTGCCAGCAGTTTATTGGGCAGGGGGCCCTACGAGCAGTACTTC. Encoded protein: CASSLLGRGPYEQYF.

A few counts support this clonotype. The chain couples TRBV20-1 to TRBJ2-1; possible D gene TRBD1, 5 bases. V lost 6 bases, J lost 6 bases, and 18 bases lay in between. The CDR3 is made up of 14 amino acids. Germline CDR1 and CDR2: DFQATT and SNEGSKA (reference sequence). The CDR3 coding sequence is TGCAGTGCCCTGGACATTTCCTTTGGCAATGAGCAGTTCTTC. Translating it yields CSALDISFGNEQFF.

A few counts support this clonotype. The chain employs TRBV14 and TRBJ2-3; D perhaps matches TRBD2 (5 bases). CDR1 and CDR2 (germline): SGHDN, FVKESK. V lost 2 bases and J 5 bases, leaving 17 bases between the germline ends. The CDR3 sequence is 16 residues long. DNA for the CDR3: TGTGCCAGCAGCCAAACGGAGCGGCCACTTCAAGATACGCAGTATTTT. It yields the protein CASSQTERPLQDTQYF.

This clonotype was detected only a few times. The CDR3 region has the DNA TGCGCCAGCAGCCAAGATGCCAGCCAAGAATCCTACGAGCAGTACTTC. Amino acids: CASSQDASQESYEQYF. V is TRBV4-3 and J is TRBJ2-7, with D unclear. Deletions cut 0 bases from V and 1 base from J, with 13 bases between. Germline V gives CDR1 LGHNA, CDR2 YSLEER. The CDR3 runs 16 residues.

The chain couples TRBV4-1 to TRBJ1-2; D not certain. V lost 0 bases to trimming and J lost 4 bases, with 12 bases between them. The V gene's germline CDR1 is MGHRA and CDR2 YSYEKL. The CDR3 is 15 amino acids. In DNA, the CDR3 is TGCGCCAGCAGCCAAGATAAGAACGGACGCTATGGCTACACCTTC. Protein product: CASSQDKNGRYGYTF.

CDR3 sequence (DNA): TGCGCCAGCAGCCAAGATGCCGATCCCTCACCCCTCCACTTT. Amino acid sequence: CASSQDADPSPLHF. The rearrangement links TRBV4-3 to TRBJ1-6; D is uncertain. The CDR3 is made up of 14 amino acids. V was pared by 0 bases and J by 10 bases, with 10 bases between. The germline CDR1 and CDR2 sequences are LGHNA and YSLEER.

This chain uses TRBV6-5 with TRBJ2-5; no clear D. Gene TRBJ2-7 matches the end of the DNA better, so the J call may be wrong. This CDR3 has 17 residues. Germline CDR1 MNHEY, CDR2 SVGAGI. Here the CDR3 DNA reads TGTGCCAGCAGTTACTCCTTCTCCAGGATAGAGTCCTACGAGCAGTACTTC. It encodes CASSYSFSRIESYEQYF.

In its sample, this clonotype was seen a few times. The rearrangement links TRBV29-1 to TRBJ2-4; no clear D gene. V lost 4 bases, J lost 0 bases, and 10 bases lay in between. Per germline, CDR1 SQVTM and CDR2 ANQGSEA. The length of the CDR3 is 14 residues. CDR3 protein: CSVVPPLAKNIQYF. Here the CDR3 DNA reads TGCAGCGTTGTTCCTCCCTTAGCCAAAAACATTCAGTACTTC.

The chain is built from TRBV7-9 and TRBJ2-7, with 9 bases aligning to TRBD1. This CDR3 spans 14 amino acids. The ends lost 6 bases at V and 6 bases at J; junction bases unmatched: 9. Germline CDR1 is SEHNR and CDR2 is FQNEAQ (reference sequence). CDR3 residues: CASREGQGLGEQYF. Here the CDR3 DNA reads TGTGCCAGCAGAGAGGGACAGGGTTTAGGCGAGCAGTACTTC.

The chain has TRBV28 and TRBJ1-3, with D hard to call. Germline CDR1 and CDR2: MDHEN and SYDVKM. Trimming pared 5 bases from V and 0 bases from J, leaving 23 bases between. The CDR3 has 19 residues. The CDR3 DNA follows: TGTGCCAGCAGTCCCTCCCCTTGGGGAGAACCAAACTCTGGAAACACCATATATTTT. It codes for CASSPSPWGEPNSGNTIYF.

The rearrangement uses TRBV29-1 and TRBJ2-5; D unresolved. This CDR3 region has 12 residues. The V gene's germline CDR1 is SQVTM and CDR2 ANQGSEA. V was shortened by 2 bases and J by 0 bases, with 4 bases between the two germline ends. Written as DNA, the CDR3 is TGCAGCGTTGAAAGGTACCAAGAGACCCAGTACTTC. This codes for CSVERYQETQYF.

The chain uses TRBV7-9 and TRBJ2-5, with TRBD1 matching 12 bases. CDR1 is SEHNR and CDR2 is FQNEAQ in the germline V gene (reference sequence). V lost 4 bases and J lost 6; bases outside the gene matches: 6. The CDR3 contains 15 residues. The CDR3 is CASSSGTGGGKTQYF. The CDR3 DNA is TGTGCCAGCAGCTCCGGGACAGGGGGCGGGAAGACCCAGTACTTC.

In this sample, this clonotype turned up a few times. The rearrangement links TRBV4-1 to TRBJ2-5; the match to TRBD1 covers 8 bases. J was trimmed by 4 bases and V by 6 bases; bases with no gene match: 10. The CDR3 has 15 amino acids. CDR1 and CDR2 (germline): MGHRA, YSYEKL. In DNA form, the CDR3 reads TGCGCCAGCAGACTCCGCGGTACAGGGGGAGAGACCCAGTACTTC. Residues: CASRLRGTGGETQYF.

In this sample, this clonotype turned up a few times. The chain joins TRBV15 to TRBJ1-5; D remains unclear. The CDR3 totals 12 residues. V lost 1 base to trimming and J lost 7 bases, with 5 bases between them. Germline V gene sequence: CDR1 LNHNV, CDR2 YYDKDF (reference sequence). CDR3 nucleotides: TGTGCCACCAGCAGAGTTAGACAGCCCCAGCATTTT. This sequence encodes CATSRVRQPQHF.

This sequence joins TRBV28 and TRBJ2-7, with TRBD1 matching over 8 bases. CDR1 is MDHEN and CDR2 is SYDVKM in the germline V gene. V dropped 5 bases and J dropped 2; count of bases not matched to a gene: 8. This CDR3 region has 15 residues. This chain's CDR3 is CASSPSDRGTYEQYF. The CDR3 DNA reads as TGTGCCAGCAGTCCATCCGACAGGGGAACCTACGAGCAGTACTTC. The full variable domain, completed using reference TRBV28 and TRBJ2-7, is DVKVTQSSRYLVKRTGEKVFLECVQDMDHENMFWYRQDPGLGLRLIYFSYDVKMKEKGDIPEGYSVSREKKERFSLILESASTNQTSMYLCASSPSDRGTYEQYFGPGTRLTVT.

Only a few counts were recorded for this clonotype. J is TRBJ1-2 and V is TRBV12-3 or TRBV12-4; D not certain. Trimming left V 7 bases short and J 1 base short, with 25 bases between. This CDR3 spans 18 amino acids. The CDR3 is CASTPSRQPLTDNYGYTF. CDR3 in DNA: TGTGCCAGCACTCCCTCGAGGCAGCCATTAACTGATAACTATGGCTACACCTTC.

This chain uses TRBV7-3 with TRBJ2-5; tentatively, D is TRBD1 or TRBD2 (6 bases each). The last part of the DNA fits TRBJ2-1 better; the J call may be wrong. CDR1 is SGHTA and CDR2 is FQGTGA in the germline V gene. The CDR3 sequence is 14 residues long. CDR3 DNA sequence: TGTGCCAGCAGCCCCCTGGGGGGCGGGGATGAGCAGTTCTTC. It yields the protein CASSPLGGGDEQFF.